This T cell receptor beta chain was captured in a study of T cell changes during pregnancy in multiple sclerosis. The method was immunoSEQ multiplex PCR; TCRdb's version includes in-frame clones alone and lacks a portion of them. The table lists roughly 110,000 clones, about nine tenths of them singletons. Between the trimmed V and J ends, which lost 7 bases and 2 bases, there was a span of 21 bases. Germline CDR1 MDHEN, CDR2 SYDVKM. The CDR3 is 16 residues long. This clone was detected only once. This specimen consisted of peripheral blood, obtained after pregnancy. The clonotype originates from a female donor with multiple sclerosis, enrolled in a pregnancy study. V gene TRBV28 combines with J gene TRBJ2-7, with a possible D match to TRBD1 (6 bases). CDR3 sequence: CASTPAQGRQTYEQYF. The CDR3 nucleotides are TGTGCCAGCACTCCCGCGCAGGGGAGACAGACCTACGAGCAGTACTTC. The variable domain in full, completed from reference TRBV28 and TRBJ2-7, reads DVKVTQSSRYLVKRTGEKVFLECVQDMDHENMFWYRQDPGLGLRLIYFSYDVKMKEKGDIPEGYSVSREKKERFSLILESASTNQTSMYLCASTPAQGRQTYEQYFGPGTRLTVT.